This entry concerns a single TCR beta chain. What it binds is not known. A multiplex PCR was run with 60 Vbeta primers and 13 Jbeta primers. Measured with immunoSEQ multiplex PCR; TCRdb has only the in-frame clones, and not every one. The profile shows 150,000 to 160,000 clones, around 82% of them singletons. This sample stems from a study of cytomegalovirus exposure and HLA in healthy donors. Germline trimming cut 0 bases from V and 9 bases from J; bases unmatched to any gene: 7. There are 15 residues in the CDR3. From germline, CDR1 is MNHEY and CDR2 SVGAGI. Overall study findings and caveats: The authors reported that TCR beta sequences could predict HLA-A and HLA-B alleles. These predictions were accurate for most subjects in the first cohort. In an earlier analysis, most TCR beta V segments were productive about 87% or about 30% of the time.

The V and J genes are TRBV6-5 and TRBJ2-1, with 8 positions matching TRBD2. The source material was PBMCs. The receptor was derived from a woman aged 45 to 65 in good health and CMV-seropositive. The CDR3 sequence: CASSYSIGGGTEQFF. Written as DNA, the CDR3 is TGTGCCAGCAGTTACTCGATTGGCGGGGGGACTGAGCAGTTCTTC.